One sample yielded the 29 T cell receptor beta chains listed below, sequenced in a study of CD8+CD57+ T cells in acquired aplastic anemia. Patients who underwent sequencing had shown CD8+CD57+ cell expansion by flow cytometry. Genomic DNA was employed as the template in profiling TCR beta VDJ and CDR3. TCRdb independently ran MiXCR on the reads; one entry per CDR3 protein. The sample carries some 150,000 distinct CDR3 sequences, 71% recorded once. Sequencing was done on a sample of sorted CD4+, CD8+, or CD8+CD57+ T cells (not recorded which) from PBMCs. Source of these receptors: a human donor with aplastic anemia.

A word on this clonotype: Compared with germline, one end of the junction differs, possibly owing to a read error. The rearrangement uses TRBV6-4 and TRBJ2-7; D gene unclear. Germline assignment: CDR1 MRHNA and CDR2 SNTAGT. The CDR3 runs 14 residues. CDR3 nucleotide sequence: TGTGCCAGCAGCTCCCTACGGAACTCCTACGAGCGGTACTTC. This encodes CASSSLRNSYERYF.

This sequence joins TRBV12-3 or TRBV12-4 and TRBJ2-5; 10 bases align to TRBD2. The CDR3 is made up of 15 amino acids. The ends lost 2 bases at V and 3 bases at J; junction bases unmatched: 3. CDR3 sequence: CASSLLAGVEETQYF. In DNA, the CDR3 is TGTGCCAGCAGTTTACTAGCGGGAGTAGAAGAGACCCAGTACTTC.

This sequence joins TRBV12-5 and TRBJ2-7; perhaps TRBD2 as D (6 bases). The CDR3 loop spans 12 amino acids. Trimming pared 6 bases from V and 0 bases from J, leaving 6 bases between. Germline-derived CDR1 and CDR2 are LGHNT and FRNRAP. The CDR3 reads CASGRDSYEQYF. Written as DNA, the CDR3 is TGTGCTAGTGGGCGGGACTCCTACGAGCAGTACTTC.

In nucleotides, the CDR3 is TGTGCCAGTAGTATACCGCGGGCTAGCGGAGACGAGCAGTACTTC. Protein product: CASSIPRASGDEQYF. The chain recombines TRBV19 with TRBJ2-7, with 7 bases lining up with TRBD2. The germline V gene encodes CDR1 LNHDA and CDR2 SQIVND (reference sequence). V dropped 2 bases and J dropped 5; count of bases not matched to a gene: 9. The CDR3 is 15 amino acids.

The table lists this clonotype with a count of one. The V call is TRBV25-1, the J call TRBJ1-5; D is unclear. Per germline, CDR1 MGHDK and CDR2 SYGVNS. The CDR3 consists of 11 residues. V was cut by 1 base and J by 10 bases, with 5 bases left in between. The CDR3 loop is CASSESGPQHF. For the CDR3, the DNA is TGTGCCAGCAGTGAATCGGGTCCCCAGCATTTT.

This chain links TRBV7-9 with TRBJ2-7, with D possibly being TRBD1 or TRBD2 (5 bases each). Trimming took 5 bases from V and 3 from J, leaving 8 bases between them. CDR1 is SEHNR and CDR2 is FQNEAQ in the germline V gene (reference sequence). The CDR3 spans 12 residues. The CDR3 region has the DNA TGTGCCAGCAGCGGGGACGACTACGAGCAGTACTTC. The encoded protein is CASSGDDYEQYF. Supplemented by reference TRBV7-9 and TRBJ2-7, the full variable domain reads DTGVSQNPRHKITKRGQNVTFRCDPISEHNRLYWYRQTLGQGPEFLTYFQNEAQLEKSRLLSDRFSAERPKGSFSTLEIQRTEQGDSAMYLCASSGDDYEQYFGPGTRLTVT.

This clonotype has a handful of counts. J is TRBJ2-1 and V is TRBV14; TRBD2 matches 8 bases. Germline CDR1 is SGHDN and CDR2 is FVKESK. V lost 4 bases, J lost 6 bases, and 8 bases stayed unmatched. The CDR3 runs to 15 residues. The CDR3 sequence is CASSPLSGTSNEQFF. Here the CDR3 DNA reads TGTGCCAGCAGCCCCCTATCCGGGACTAGCAATGAGCAGTTCTTC.

The chain is built from TRBV20-1 and TRBJ2-7; TRBD2 matches at 8 bases. Trimming removed 7 bases from V and 3 bases from J; junction bases left unmatched: 8. This CDR3 has 13 amino acids. Germline V CDR1 and CDR2: DFQATT, SNEGSKA (reference sequence). The CDR3 loop is CSVTIGTSYEQYF. As DNA, the CDR3 is TGCAGTGTTACCATAGGGACTAGCTACGAGCAGTACTTC.

The chain employs TRBV12-3 or TRBV12-4 and TRBJ2-7, with 7 bases identical to TRBD2. This CDR3 region has 14 residues. The V and J ends lost 3 bases and 5 bases, in that order; junction bases with no gene match: 7. CDR3 amino acids: CASSLGGASDEQYF. The CDR3 nucleotides are TGTGCCAGCAGTTTGGGAGGGGCGTCGGACGAGCAGTACTTC.

The J gene is TRBJ2-5, the V gene TRBV29-1; TRBD1 matches at 8 bases. The CDR3 length is 13 residues. Germline loops: CDR1 SQVTM, CDR2 ANQGSEA. V dropped 6 bases and J dropped 2; count of bases not matched to a gene: 5. CDR3 sequence (DNA): TGCAGCGTAGATACAGGGGGGCAAGAGACCCAGTACTTC. Translated, it gives CSVDTGGQETQYF.

The rearrangement uses TRBV5-1 and TRBJ2-3; 8 bases agree with TRBD2. The V and J ends lost 4 bases and 2 bases, in that order; junction bases with no gene match: 9. Germline V gene lookup returns CDR1 SGHRS and CDR2 YFSETQ. This CDR3 region has 16 residues. CDR3 nucleotides: TGCGCCAGCAGCGCCCAAGCGGGGGTACACACAGATACGCAGTATTTT. Translating it yields CASSAQAGVHTDTQYF.

V gene TRBV20-1 combines with J gene TRBJ2-3; 8 bases map to TRBD2. The CDR3 has 13 amino acids. Germline trimming cut 2 bases from V and 4 bases from J; bases unmatched to any gene: 2. CDR1 and CDR2 from the germline V gene are DFQATT and SNEGSKA (reference sequence). CDR3 loop: CSARTGGPDTQYF. CDR3 nucleotides: TGCAGTGCTAGAACGGGGGGGCCAGATACGCAGTATTTT.

The chain uses TRBV7-9 and TRBJ2-1; D not resolved. The CDR3 has 13 residues. Trimming took off 5 bases at V and 1 base at J, with 6 bases between the two ends. Germline CDR1 and CDR2: SEHNR and FQNEAQ (reference sequence). Here the CDR3 DNA reads TGTGCCAGCAGCACGGTTTCCTACAATGAGCAGTTCTTC. It yields the protein CASSTVSYNEQFF.

Note on this clonotype: This sequence may be a read error, since a much larger clone differs from it by one base. This chain links TRBV14 with TRBJ2-1; possible D gene TRBD1, 6 bases. Germline assignment: CDR1 SGHDN and CDR2 FVKESK. This CDR3 comprises 15 residues. CDR3 residues: CASSQAPGHYNGQFF. The CDR3 coding sequence is TGTGCCAGCAGCCAAGCACCGGGACACTACAATGGGCAGTTCTTC. Supplemented by reference TRBV14 and TRBJ2-1, the full variable domain reads EAGVTQFPSHSVIEKGQTVTLRCDPISGHDNLYWYRRVMGKEIKFLLHFVKESKQDESGMPNNRFLAERTGGTYSTLKVQPAELEDSGVYFCASSQAPGHYNGQFFGPGTRLTVL.

The V and J genes are TRBV15 and TRBJ2-3, with 9 bases fitting TRBD1. The germline V gene encodes CDR1 LNHNV and CDR2 YYDKDF (reference sequence). There are 16 residues in the CDR3. V lost 3 bases, J lost 4 bases, and 8 bases stayed unmatched. CDR3 protein: CATSSMGTGLSDTQYF. As DNA, the CDR3 is TGTGCCACCAGCAGTATGGGGACAGGGTTGTCAGATACGCAGTATTTT.

The chain carries TRBV5-1 and TRBJ2-4; 9 bases match TRBD2. The DNA end lines up better with TRBJ2-7; the J call may be wrong. The CDR3 totals 17 residues. CDR1 is SGHRS and CDR2 is YFSETQ in the germline V gene. DNA for the CDR3: TGCGCCAGCAGCGTGGGGACTAGCTCCTTGAAGGGCTACGAGCAGTACTTC. Protein product: CASSVGTSSLKGYEQYF.

V and J are TRBV29-1 and TRBJ1-2; tentative D call: TRBD1 (5 bases). Germline CDR1 is SQVTM and CDR2 is ANQGSEA. Trimming cost V 0 bases and J 4 bases, with 12 bases left between them. The CDR3 has 14 amino acids. Written as DNA, the CDR3 is TGCAGCGTTGAAGAGAGGGGCTCGATCTATGGCTACACCTTC. The encoded protein is CSVEERGSIYGYTF.

Only one count was recorded for this clonotype. The CDR3 DNA sequence: TGTGCCAGCAGCCAAGAGGCAGCCCTAAATCAGCCCCAGCATTTT. It specifies CASSQEAALNQPQHF. The chain combines TRBV3-1 with TRBJ1-5; D gene unclear. The germline V gene encodes CDR1 LGHDT and CDR2 YNNKEL (reference sequence). This CDR3 contains 15 residues. V was trimmed by 0 bases and J by 4 bases, leaving 10 bases between them.

The chain combines TRBV5-6 with TRBJ2-3; TRBD1 aligns across 9 bases. The germline V gene encodes CDR1 SGHDT and CDR2 YYEEEE. J gave up 1 base and V 2 bases, and 2 bases lay outside the gene matches. The CDR3 runs to 15 residues. The CDR3 loop is CASSFWTGGTDTQYF. In nucleotides, the CDR3 is TGTGCCAGCAGCTTCTGGACAGGGGGCACAGATACGCAGTATTTT.

The genes are TRBV20-1 and TRBJ2-7, with 12 nucleotides matching TRBD2. The CDR3 has 16 amino acids. V was pared by 3 bases and J by 3 bases, with 9 bases of the junction left unmatched. From germline, CDR1 is DFQATT and CDR2 SNEGSKA (reference sequence). As DNA, the CDR3 is TGCAGTGCTAGTCGGGGCGCACTAGCGGGGGGCTACGAGCAGTACTTC. It is translated as CSASRGALAGGYEQYF.

A remark on this clonotype: The CDR3 does not close with the conserved phenylalanine or tryptophan, likely indicating a read error. The limits of the CDR3 on the DNA are not certain, so only TCRdb's listed CDR3 is given. The chain employs TRBV7-8 and TRBJ2-3; no DNA check was done on the table's D call, TRBD1. The CDR3 totals 13 residues, both ends included. Germline V lookup: CDR1 SGHVS, CDR2 FQNEAQ. CDR3 in amino acids: CASRDPGTGVTRT.

This clonotype turned up a few times. The chain combines TRBV20-1 with TRBJ1-1, with 10 bases fitting TRBD1. The junction had 5 bases not matched to a gene; V was cut back by 6 bases and J by 1 base. Looked up from germline, CDR1 is DFQATT and CDR2 is SNEGSKA (reference sequence). The CDR3 length is 14 residues. The CDR3 DNA follows: TGCAGTGCGTGGGACAGGGGCGCGAACACTGAAGCTTTCTTT. This encodes CSAWDRGANTEAFF.

The chain recombines TRBV2 with TRBJ1-6; a possible D gene is TRBD1 (6 bases). The germline V and J ends were trimmed by 8 bases and 9 bases, with 14 bases remaining between them. The germline gives CDR1 SNHLY, CDR2 FYNNEI. There are 13 residues in the CDR3. CDR3 sequence: CASHGRGGSPLHF. The CDR3 DNA reads TGTGCCAGCCATGGCAGGGGTGGTTCACCCCTCCACTTT.

A few counts support this clonotype. The V gene is TRBV25-1, the J gene TRBJ2-2; the D gene is possibly TRBD1 (5 bases). The CDR3 is 14 residues long. The germline V gene has CDR1 MGHDK and CDR2 SYGVNS. Trimming cost V 3 bases and J 7 bases, with 12 bases left between them. CDR3 nucleotides: TGTGCCAGCAGTGACAGGGTTGGTATCGGGGAGCTGTTTTTT. Translated: CASSDRVGIGELFF.

This clonotype came up a few times. This chain uses TRBV20-1 with TRBJ2-5; D is perhaps TRBD1 or TRBD2 (6 bases each). Between the trimmed V and J ends, which lost 0 bases and 5 bases, there was a span of 13 bases. The CDR3 runs to 14 residues. Germline CDR1 is DFQATT and CDR2 is SNEGSKA (reference sequence). In DNA, the CDR3 is TGCAGTGCTAGAGAGGGGGGCGATTGGGAGACCCAGTACTTC. Translated: CSAREGGDWETQYF.

This rearrangement joins TRBV24-1 to TRBJ1-2; 7 bases align to TRBD1. Trimming cost V 4 bases and J 3 bases; bases outside gene matches: 10. Germline V gene data show CDR1 as KGHDR and CDR2 as SFDVKD. CDR3 length: 16 residues. CDR3 sequence: CATSDPGTDHHYGYTF. The CDR3 DNA reads as TGTGCCACCAGTGACCCCGGGACAGACCATCACTATGGCTACACCTTC.

In its sample, this clonotype was seen a few times. This chain links TRBV20-1 with TRBJ2-3, with TRBD1 matching over 8 bases. Germline CDR1 reads DFQATT; CDR2 reads SNEGSKA (reference sequence). V shed 1 base, J shed 7 bases, and the junction held 1 base outside the gene matches. The CDR3 is made up of 12 amino acids. DNA for the CDR3: TGCAGTGCTAGAGGGACAGGGTATACGCAGTATTTT. It codes for CSARGTGYTQYF.

The CDR3 nucleotides read TGCGCCAGCAGCCAAGAAGTAGGGACTTTGTTCTACGAGCAGTACTTC. It encodes CASSQEVGTLFYEQYF. The J gene is TRBJ2-7, the V gene TRBV4-1, with D possibly TRBD2 on 6 matching bases. This CDR3 has 16 residues. Trimming shortened V by 0 bases and J by 3 bases, and 15 bases separated the two germline ends. Germline assignment: CDR1 MGHRA and CDR2 YSYEKL.

The rearrangement links TRBV3-1 to TRBJ2-3, with unresolved D. This CDR3 contains 15 residues. CDR1 is LGHDT, CDR2 YNNKEL, per germline (reference sequence). V lost 0 bases, J lost 4 bases, and 11 bases lay in between. CDR3 sequence (DNA): TGTGCCAGCAGCCAAGATCCCTGGCTCGCAGATACGCAGTATTTT. Translating it yields CASSQDPWLADTQYF.